What follows are 2 T cell receptor beta chains derived from one specimen sequenced in a study of blood T cells in healthy people across ages. Alongside a J-beta primer mix, a sample-barcoded 5' primer served in a second PCR lasting 7 to 11 cycles. MiXCR, run by TCRdb on the 5' RACE reads, gives a single entry per CDR3 protein. The sample yields about 800,000 distinct CDR3 sequences, around 25% seen once. These same records also appear under a second study, on T cells of mothers and their children.

Material for sequencing was blood. Every receptor here comes from a boy aged 10-17 years in good health.

This clonotype was recorded a few times. The chain links TRBV20-1 to TRBJ1-3; D gene unclear. Germline CDR1 DFQATT, CDR2 SNEGSKA (reference sequence). With 6 bases removed from V and 0 bases from J, the gap between germline ends came to 18 bases. The length of the CDR3 is 16 residues. The DNA for the CDR3 is TGCAGTGCCCTAAGGTGTAGTTGGAGCTCTGGAAACACCATATATTTT. Translation gives CSALRCSWSSGNTIYF.

V is TRBV7-2 and J is TRBJ2-7, with D perhaps TRBD2 (6 bases). The germline V gene encodes CDR1 SGHTA and CDR2 FQGNSA. The CDR3 consists of 14 residues. Trimming removed 2 bases at V and 3 bases at J, with 11 bases between. The CDR3 DNA reads as TGTGCCAGCAGCTTAAGGAGGGACGTCTACGAGCAGTACTTC. Amino acids: CASSLRRDVYEQYF. The full variable domain, with the rest looked up from reference TRBV7-2 and TRBJ2-7, is GAGVSQSPSNKVTEKGKDVELRCDPISGHTALYWYRQSLGQGLEFLIYFQGNSAPDKSGLPSDRFSAERTGGSVSTLTIQRTQQEDSAVYLCASSLRRDVYEQYFGPGTRLTVT.